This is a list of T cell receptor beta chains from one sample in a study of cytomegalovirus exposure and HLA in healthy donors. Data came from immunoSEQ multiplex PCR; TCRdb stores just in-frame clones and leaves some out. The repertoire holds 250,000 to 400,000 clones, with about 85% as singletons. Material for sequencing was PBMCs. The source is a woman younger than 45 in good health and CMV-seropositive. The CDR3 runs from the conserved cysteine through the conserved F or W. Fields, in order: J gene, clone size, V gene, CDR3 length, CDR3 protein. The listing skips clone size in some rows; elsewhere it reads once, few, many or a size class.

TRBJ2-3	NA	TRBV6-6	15	CASNSGTGHTDTQYF
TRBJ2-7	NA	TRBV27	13	CASSGQGRNEQYF
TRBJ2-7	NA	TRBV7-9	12	CASSLAGAGPYF
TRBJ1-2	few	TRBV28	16	CASSPQGTGSGYGYTF
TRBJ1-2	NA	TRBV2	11	CASSGTAGITF
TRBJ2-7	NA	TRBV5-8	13	CASSLVRVGEQYF
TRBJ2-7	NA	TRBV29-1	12	CSGRDRGYEQYF
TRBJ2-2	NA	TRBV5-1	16	CASSLASDPNTGELFF
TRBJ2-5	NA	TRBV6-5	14	CASSGYSDQETQYF
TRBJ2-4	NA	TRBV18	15	CASSPQGAAKNIQYF
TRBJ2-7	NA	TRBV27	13	CASRTSGTYEQYF
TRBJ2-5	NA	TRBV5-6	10	CASGRETQYF
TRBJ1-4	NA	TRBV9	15	CASSVEIQGTEKLFF
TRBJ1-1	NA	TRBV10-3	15	CAISESRGMNTEAFF
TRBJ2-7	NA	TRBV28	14	CASSDGTREGEQYF
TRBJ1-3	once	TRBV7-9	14	CASSSRDSGNTIYF
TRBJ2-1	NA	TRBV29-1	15	CSVVYGTSGDNEQFF
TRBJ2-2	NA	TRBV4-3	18	CASSQDRVGGTNTGELFF
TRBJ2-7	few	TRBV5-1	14	CASSLVQGTYEQYF
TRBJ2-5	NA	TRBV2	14	CASSRDTLQETQYF
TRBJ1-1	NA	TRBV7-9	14	CASSGQGANTEAFF
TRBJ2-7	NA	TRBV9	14	CASSVGFRPYEQYF
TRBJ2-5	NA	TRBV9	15	CASSDSGGFMETQYF
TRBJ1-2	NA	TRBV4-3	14	CASSQDLAGGGYTF
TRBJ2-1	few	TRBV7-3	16	CASSAYSGGARNEQFF
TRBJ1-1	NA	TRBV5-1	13	CASRIGKNTEAFF
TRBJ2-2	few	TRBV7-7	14	CASTPYGSTGELFF
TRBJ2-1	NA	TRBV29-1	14	CSGGLAGDYNEQFF
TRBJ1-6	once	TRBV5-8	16	CASTPLRGQGFPPLHF
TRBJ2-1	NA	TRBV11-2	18	CASSPPLAGASSYNEQFF
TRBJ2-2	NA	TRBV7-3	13	CASSSAPGGELFF
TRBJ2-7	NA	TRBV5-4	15	CASSLRATGVSEQYF
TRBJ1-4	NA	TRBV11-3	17	CASTPPGQGADNEKLFF
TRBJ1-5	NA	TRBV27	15	CASSLRAGGNQPQHF
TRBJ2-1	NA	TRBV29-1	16	CSVVGLSGSSYNEQFF
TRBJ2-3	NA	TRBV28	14	CASSLNRVTDTQYF
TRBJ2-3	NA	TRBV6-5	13	CASRLAGEDTQYF
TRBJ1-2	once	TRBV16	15	CASSQNRGSFYGYTF
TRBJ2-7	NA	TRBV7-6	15	CASSLGLAQGGEQYF
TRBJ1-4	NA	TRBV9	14	CASSPGGPNEKLFF
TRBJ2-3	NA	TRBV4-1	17	CASSQTPGTSGTDTQYF
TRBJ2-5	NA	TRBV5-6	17	CASSLTGIWRDQETQYF
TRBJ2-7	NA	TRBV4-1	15	CASSQESSGSYEQYF
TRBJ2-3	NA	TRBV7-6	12	CASSGSLGAQYF
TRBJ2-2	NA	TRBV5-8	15	CACRGGQGRSGELFF